The T cell receptor (beta chain) described here comes from a study of blood T cells in healthy people across ages. This CDR3 contains 13 residues. Germline V gene lookup returns CDR1 SQVTM and CDR2 ANQGSEA. Trimming stripped 3 bases from V and 3 bases from J, with 11 bases between. Next came a second PCR, run for about 6 to 11 cycles, which used a sample-barcoded 5' primer along with a J-beta primer mix. TCRdb called the 5' RACE reads again in MiXCR, with one record for every CDR3 protein. Of roughly 1.9 million distinct CDR3 sequences in the sample, roughly two fifths were seen once. The sequence derives from a human donor in good health. This chain uses TRBV29-1 with TRBJ1-1; D perhaps matches TRBD1 (5 bases). Sequenced material: blood. The CDR3 protein is CSVDTGTDTEAFF. CDR3 sequence (DNA): TGCAGCGTTGACACCGGGACGGACACTGAAGCTTTCTTT.